This T cell receptor (beta chain) was sequenced for a study of T cell changes during pregnancy in multiple sclerosis. The method was immunoSEQ multiplex PCR; TCRdb's version includes in-frame clones alone and lacks a portion of them. This table holds 84,000 or so clones, 94% found once. This CDR3 spans 15 amino acids. Germline trimming cut 6 bases from V and 6 bases from J; bases unmatched to any gene: 6. Germline V gene data show CDR1 as ENHRY and CDR2 as SYGVKD. V usage is TRBV10-3 and J usage is TRBJ2-3, with 13 bases identical to TRBD2. This material consisted of peripheral blood, taken in the third trimester of pregnancy. The source of this sequence is a female donor with multiple sclerosis, enrolled in a pregnancy study. The CDR3 DNA reads as TGTGCCATCAGAGGACTAGCGGGAGTGGGGGATACGCAGTATTTT. It encodes CAIRGLAGVGDTQYF.